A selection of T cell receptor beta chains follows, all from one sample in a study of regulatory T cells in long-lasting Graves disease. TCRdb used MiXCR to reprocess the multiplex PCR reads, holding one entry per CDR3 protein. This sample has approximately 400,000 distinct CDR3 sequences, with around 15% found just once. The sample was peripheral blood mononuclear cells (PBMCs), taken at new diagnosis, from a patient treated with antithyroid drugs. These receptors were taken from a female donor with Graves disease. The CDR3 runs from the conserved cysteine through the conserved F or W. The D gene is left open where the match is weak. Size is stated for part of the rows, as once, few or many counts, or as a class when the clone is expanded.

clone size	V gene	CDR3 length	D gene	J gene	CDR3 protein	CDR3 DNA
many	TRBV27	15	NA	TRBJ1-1	CASSRRGGGTTEAFF	TGTGCCAGCAGTAGAAGAGGTGGGGGGACCACTGAAGCTTTCTTT
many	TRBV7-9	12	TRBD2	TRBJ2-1	CASSLSGDREFF	TGTGCCAGCAGCTTGAGCGGGGACCGGGAGTTCTTC
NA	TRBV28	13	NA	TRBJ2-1	CASSLFRGHEQFF	TGTGCCAGCAGTTTATTTCGGGGGCATGAGCAGTTCTTC
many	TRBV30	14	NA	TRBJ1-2	CAWSSPGRAVGYTF	TGTGCCTGGAGTAGTCCAGGCCGGGCGGTCGGCTACACCTTC
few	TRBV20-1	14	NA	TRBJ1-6	CSASPGQNGSPLHF	TGCAGTGCTAGCCCGGGGCAGAACGGTTCACCCCTCCACTTT
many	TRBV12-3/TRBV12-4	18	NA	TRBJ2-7	CASSLAHISGHPEYEQYF	TGTGCCAGCAGTTTAGCGCATATATCGGGACACCCGGAATACGAGCAGTACTTC
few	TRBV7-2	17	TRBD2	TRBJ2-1	CASSARLAGGLYNEQFF	TGTGCCAGCAGCGCCCGACTAGCGGGAGGCTTATACAATGAGCAGTTCTTC
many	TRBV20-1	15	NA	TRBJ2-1	CSATGRVASYNEQFF	TGCAGTGCGACGGGGCGGGTCGCTTCCTACAATGAGCAGTTCTTC
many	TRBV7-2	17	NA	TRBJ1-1	CASRRGAVGRGNTEAFF	TGTGCCAGCAGACGAGGAGCGGTGGGCCGGGGAAACACTGAAGCTTTCTTT
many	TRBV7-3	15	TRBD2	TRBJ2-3	CASSPRTSSTDTQYF	TGTGCCAGCAGCCCCCGGACTAGCAGCACAGATACGCAGTATTTT
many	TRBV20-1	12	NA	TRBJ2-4	CSAGIPLSIQYF	TGCAGTGCTGGGATCCCCTTAAGCATTCAGTACTTC
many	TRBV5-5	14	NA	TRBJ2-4	CASSLVLGKNIQYF	TGTGCCAGCAGCTTGGTTTTGGGCAAAAACATTCAGTACTTC
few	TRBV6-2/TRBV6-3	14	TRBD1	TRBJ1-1	CASRPDRAYTEAFF	TGTGCCAGCAGACCCGACAGGGCTTACACTGAAGCTTTCTTT
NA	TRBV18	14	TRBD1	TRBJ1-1	CASSPRQGEAGAFF	TGTGCCAGCTCACCCAGACAGGGTGAGGCTGGAGCTTTCTTT